The rows below give T cell receptor beta chains drawn from one sample of a study of blood T cells in healthy people across ages. One entry per CDR3 protein, called by TCRdb with MiXCR from the 5' RACE reads. The data hold 800,000 or so distinct CDR3 sequences, with 20% to 25% observed a single time. The same sample was also studied in work on T cells of mothers and their children.

The sample was blood. The receptors here all came from a boy aged 5-17 years in good health. Each CDR3 is given with its conserved first and last residue. A D gene is named only where the DNA matches it firmly. Not all rows give a size; the values are once, few, many and, for expanded clones, a class.

abundance	v_gene	j_gene	d_gene	CDR3aa	CDR3nt
.	TRBV29-1	TRBJ1-1	.	CSVARQANTEAFF	TGCAGCGTGGCTAGACAGGCGAACACTGAAGCTTTCTTT
.	TRBV11-2	TRBJ1-1	TRBD1	CASSPGGIEAFF	TGTGCCAGCAGCCCAGGGGGCATTGAAGCTTTCTTT
.	TRBV6-5	TRBJ1-2	.	CASSYSKGHLYGYTF	TGTGCCAGCAGTTACTCGAAAGGGCATCTCTATGGCTACACCTTC
few	TRBV12-3/TRBV12-4	TRBJ1-3	TRBD1	CASSAGTGDGNAIYF	TGTGCCAGCAGTGCCGGGACAGGAGATGGAAACGCCATATATTTT
.	TRBV5-1	TRBJ1-1	.	CASSMERGVTEAFF	TGCGCCAGCAGCATGGAGAGGGGGGTCACTGAAGCTTTCTTT
.	TRBV7-8	TRBJ1-1	.	CASSALDRMAFF	TGTGCCAGCAGCGCCCTAGACAGGATGGCTTTCTTT
few	TRBV29-1	TRBJ2-1	.	CSVEGPGGNEQFF	TGCAGCGTTGAAGGTCCAGGGGGGAATGAGCAGTTCTTC
.	TRBV7-2	TRBJ2-5	.	CASSLVDRVETQYF	TGTGCCAGCAGCTTAGTGGACCGGGTAGAGACCCAGTACTTC
few	TRBV2	TRBJ1-5	TRBD1	CATGTDSNQPQHF	TGTGCCACAGGGACAGATAGCAATCAGCCCCAGCATTTT
few	TRBV7-3	TRBJ2-5	.	CASSLPPDGTQYF	TGTGCCAGCAGCTTACCGCCAGATGGGACCCAGTACTTC
.	TRBV12-3/TRBV12-4	TRBJ1-2	TRBD1	CASRQTGREYGYTF	TGTGCCAGCAGGCAGACAGGGCGCGAGTATGGCTACACCTTC
.	TRBV4-1	TRBJ2-7	.	CASSQDKELGEQYF	TGCGCCAGCAGCCAAGATAAGGAATTGGGCGAGCAGTACTTC
.	TRBV29-1	TRBJ2-4	TRBD2	CSADPGTSGGDAKNIQYF	TGCAGCGCCGATCCCGGGACTAGCGGGGGGGATGCCAAAAACATTCAGTACTTC
few	TRBV7-9	TRBJ2-7	.	CASSPRSDPLYEQYF	TGTGCCAGCAGCCCCCGCTCGGATCCACTCTACGAGCAGTACTTC
once	TRBV20-1	TRBJ2-7	.	CSASKVIGVYEQYF	TGCAGTGCTAGTAAGGTAATAGGGGTCTACGAGCAGTACTTC
few	TRBV12-3/TRBV12-4	TRBJ2-7	TRBD1	CASSFLGQGAYEQYF	TGTGCCAGCAGTTTCTTGGGACAGGGGGCCTACGAGCAGTACTTC
.	TRBV28	TRBJ2-7	.	CAKLNTGFLHEQYF	TGTGCCAAGTTAAACACAGGGTTTCTCCACGAGCAGTACTTC
.	TRBV6-2/TRBV6-3	TRBJ2-7	.	CASSYEGGTYEQYF	TGTGCCAGCAGTTACGAGGGCGGTACCTACGAGCAGTACTTC
.	TRBV7-8	TRBJ2-7	.	CASSPTGGAGMVREQYF	TGTGCCAGCAGCCCAACCGGGGGCGCCGGGATGGTACGGGAGCAGTACTTC
.	TRBV29-1	TRBJ2-7	.	CGVGRGALSYEQYF	TGCGGCGTTGGACGGGGGGCCCTCTCCTACGAGCAGTACTTC
few	TRBV28	TRBJ1-5	.	CASSLLSVRGFQPQHF	TGTGCCAGCAGTTTGCTGTCGGTAAGGGGATTCCAGCCCCAGCATTTT
once	TRBV18	TRBJ1-4	TRBD1	CASSPPSWDRGATNEKLFF	TGTGCCAGCTCACCACCATCCTGGGACAGGGGAGCAACTAATGAAAAACTGTTTTTT
.	TRBV5-1	TRBJ1-5	.	CASSLDNPAQPQHF	TGCGCCAGCAGCTTGGATAATCCCGCTCAGCCCCAGCATTTT
few	TRBV28	TRBJ2-5	.	CASSPASAEGVMETQYF	TGTGCCAGCAGCCCCGCGTCGGCGGAGGGTGTGATGGAGACCCAGTACTTC
few	TRBV10-3	TRBJ2-5	.	CATRGVQETQYF	TGTGCCACGAGGGGGGTCCAAGAGACCCAGTACTTC
few	TRBV7-9	TRBJ2-7	.	CASNRGLDPSYEQYF	TGTGCCAGCAACAGAGGCCTAGATCCGTCGTACGAGCAGTACTTC
once	TRBV7-9	TRBJ2-1	.	CASSQPGLPNEQFF	TGTGCCAGCAGCCAGCCGGGACTTCCAAATGAGCAGTTCTTC
few	TRBV18	TRBJ1-1	.	CASSPNRANTEAFF	TGTGCCAGCTCACCAAACAGAGCGAACACTGAAGCTTTCTTT
.	TRBV20-1	TRBJ2-5	.	CSASGRQETQYF	TGCAGTGCTAGCGGCAGGCAAGAGACCCAGTACTTC
.	TRBV28	TRBJ2-7	.	CASSWAGTENYEQYF	TGTGCCAGCAGTTGGGCCGGGACTGAGAACTACGAGCAGTACTTC
many	TRBV29-1	TRBJ2-5	TRBD2	CSVHSSGGRKFF	TGCAGCGTTCACTCTAGCGGGGGGCGGAAGTTCTTC
.	TRBV27	TRBJ2-7	.	CASSLAISSYEQYF	TGTGCCAGCAGTTTAGCTATCAGCTCCTACGAGCAGTACTTC
many	TRBV5-5	TRBJ1-5	.	CASSLTQGSNQPQHF	TGTGCCAGCAGCCTCACCCAGGGGAGCAATCAGCCCCAGCATTTT
few	TRBV28	TRBJ2-7	.	CASSPVLYGEQYF	TGTGCCAGCAGTCCCGTGCTCTACGGAGAGCAGTACTTC
few	TRBV7-6	TRBJ2-5	TRBD1	CASSLVTFGTGGSETQYF	TGTGCCAGCAGCTTAGTTACTTTCGGGACAGGGGGCTCAGAGACCCAGTACTTC
.	TRBV6-1	TRBJ2-5	.	CASNVVSRIQETQYF	TGTGCCAGCAACGTGGTCTCACGGATTCAAGAGACCCAGTACTTC
few	TRBV7-2	TRBJ2-6	TRBD1	CASSPRGQGVRGAGANVLTF	TGTGCCAGCAGCCCAAGAGGACAGGGAGTTCGAGGGGCTGGGGCCAACGTCCTGACTTTC
.	TRBV29-1	TRBJ1-1	.	CSVGVPDTEAFF	TGCAGCGTTGGAGTGCCGGACACTGAAGCTTTCTTT
.	TRBV29-1	TRBJ1-2	TRBD1	CSAGQGDGYTF	TGCAGCGCGGGACAGGGGGATGGCTACACCTTC
few	TRBV29-1	TRBJ2-3	.	CSVDFLPDTQYF	TGCAGCGTTGATTTTTTGCCAGATACGCAGTATTTT
.	TRBV27	TRBJ1-4	.	CASSLRIATNEKLFF	TGTGCCAGCAGTTTAAGAATTGCAACTAATGAAAAACTGTTTTTT
.	TRBV9	TRBJ1-2	.	CALRRECCGYTF	TGTGCCCTTCGAAGGGAATGTTGTGGCTACACCTTC
.	TRBV9	TRBJ2-6	.	CASSSWRGSGANVLTF	TGTGCCAGCAGCTCCTGGAGGGGCTCTGGGGCCAACGTCCTGACTTTC
.	TRBV29-1	TRBJ2-1	.	CSVAGLEGENEQFF	TGCAGCGTTGCGGGCTTGGAGGGGGAGAATGAGCAGTTCTTC
.	TRBV29-1	TRBJ2-5	.	CSVVNRQETQYF	TGCAGCGTTGTGAACAGACAAGAGACCCAGTACTTC
.	TRBV12-3/TRBV12-4	TRBJ2-3	TRBD2	CASLLSGWGDTQYF	TGTGCCAGCCTACTTAGCGGGTGGGGGGATACGCAGTATTTT